Sequencing of this T cell receptor beta chain was carried out in a study of blood T cell repertoires in COVID-19. Overall study: The cDNA or gDNA used as material had been derived from T cells, B-cell-depleted T cells, or PBMCs.

Methods used by the authors: Nucleated cell counts were estimated from reference gene primer amplification. Clones were read by immunoSEQ multiplex PCR, and TCRdb kept only the in-frame ones, dropping some. That table furnishes V, J and clone size, whereas the DNA furnished D and trimming. The repertoire holds some 240,000 clones, with around nine tenths as singletons. Germline V gene data show CDR1 as MDHEN and CDR2 as SYDVKM. The CDR3 extends over 14 amino acids. Trimming took 4 bases from V and 5 from J, leaving 15 bases between them. The study recruited people aged about 18 to 90 years across around 23 US areas.

Source material: PBMCs or T cells enriched from blood (not recorded which). The rearrangement links TRBV28 to TRBJ2-7, with a possible D match to TRBD2 (7 bases). The TCR sequence derives from a woman aged 40 to 50 who had been exposed to COVID-19. The CDR3 nucleotides read TGTGCCAGCAGTTGGTTCTGGGGGGGCGACGAGCAGTACTTC. Protein: CASSWFWGGDEQYF.